A selection of T cell receptor beta chains follows, all from one sample in a study of blood T cell repertoires in COVID-19. Some clones are missing from TCRdb's copy, which holds only in-frame ones; the method was immunoSEQ multiplex PCR. Here the sample spans about 430,000 clones, roughly 84% being singletons. The sample was PBMCs or T cells enriched from blood (not recorded which). The receptors stem from a woman younger than 30 who had been exposed to COVID-19. The CDR3 runs from the conserved cysteine through the conserved F or W. The order of the fields is CDR3 DNA, CDR3 protein, V gene, D gene, J gene, clone size. D genes are given only for firm matches. Where a row states a size, it is once, few, many or the class of an expanded clone; other rows omit it.

cdr3_nt: TGTGCCACCAGTGACCCCCTTCGTCATGAGCAGTTCTTC
cdr3_aa: CATSDPLRHEQFF
v_call: TRBV24-1
d_call: NA
j_call: TRBJ2-1
clone_size: NA

cdr3_nt: TGCGCCAGCAGCCTGGGACAGGGGAACACCATATATTTT
cdr3_aa: CASSLGQGNTIYF
v_call: TRBV4-3
d_call: TRBD1
j_call: TRBJ1-3
clone_size: NA

cdr3_nt: TGTGCCAGCAGCCAAGCCTCACAGGCCATCTATGGCTACACCTTC
cdr3_aa: CASSQASQAIYGYTF
v_call: TRBV3-1/TRBV3-2
d_call: NA
j_call: TRBJ1-2
clone_size: NA

cdr3_nt: TGTGCCAGCGCCACCTCGGAGGCTAATGAAAAACTGTTTTTT
cdr3_aa: CASATSEANEKLFF
v_call: TRBV5-5
d_call: NA
j_call: TRBJ1-4
clone_size: NA

cdr3_nt: TGTGCCAGCAGCTCACCCGACAGTCCCTACGAGCAGTACTTC
cdr3_aa: CASSSPDSPYEQYF
v_call: TRBV5-4
d_call: NA
j_call: TRBJ2-7
clone_size: NA

cdr3_nt: TGTGCCAGCAGTTACTCGTTCCAAACAGGGGTCGGGCAGTACTTC
cdr3_aa: CASSYSFQTGVGQYF
v_call: TRBV6-5
d_call: TRBD1
j_call: TRBJ2-7
clone_size: few

cdr3_nt: TGCGCCAGCAGCCACGCCGTACTTAGTGCGCTCCATGAGCAGTTCTTC
cdr3_aa: CASSHAVLSALHEQFF
v_call: TRBV4-1
d_call: NA
j_call: TRBJ2-1
clone_size: NA

cdr3_nt: TGTGCCAGCAGCCAAGGATTCTCTTCGGGAGGGCCTTGGAATGAGCAGTTCTTC
cdr3_aa: CASSQGFSSGGPWNEQFF
v_call: TRBV14
d_call: TRBD2
j_call: TRBJ2-1
clone_size: NA

cdr3_nt: TGTGCCAGCTCACCACCTCGGGGAGCTAACTATGGCTACACCTTC
cdr3_aa: CASSPPRGANYGYTF
v_call: TRBV18
d_call: NA
j_call: TRBJ1-2
clone_size: NA

cdr3_nt: TGCGCCAGCAGCCCCAACCAGGGGGCTCCTGGAAACACCATATATTTT
cdr3_aa: CASSPNQGAPGNTIYF
v_call: TRBV4-1
d_call: TRBD1
j_call: TRBJ1-3
clone_size: NA

cdr3_nt: TGTGCCAGTAAGCCGACTAGCGGGAGCAACGAGCAGTACTTC
cdr3_aa: CASKPTSGSNEQYF
v_call: TRBV19
d_call: TRBD2
j_call: TRBJ2-7
clone_size: NA

cdr3_nt: TGTGCCAGCAGCTTAGACAGGGGGACTGAAGCTTTCTTT
cdr3_aa: CASSLDRGTEAFF
v_call: TRBV7-9
d_call: TRBD1
j_call: TRBJ1-1
clone_size: NA

cdr3_nt: TGTGCCAGCAGCCCTGCTAGCGGGGGGTACAATGAGCAGTTCTTC
cdr3_aa: CASSPASGGYNEQFF
v_call: TRBV11-3
d_call: TRBD2
j_call: TRBJ2-1
clone_size: NA

cdr3_nt: TGCAGCGTTGGCCAGCGGAGGAACACCGGGGAGCTGTTTTTT
cdr3_aa: CSVGQRRNTGELFF
v_call: TRBV29-1
d_call: NA
j_call: TRBJ2-2
clone_size: NA

cdr3_nt: TGTGCCAGCAGCTTACGCGGGCTAGCCGATGAGCAGTTCTTC
cdr3_aa: CASSLRGLADEQFF
v_call: TRBV7-9
d_call: NA
j_call: TRBJ2-1
clone_size: NA

cdr3_nt: TGTGCCACCAGCAGGAGGCCTCAGGGGTCCCATCAGCCCCAGCATTTT
cdr3_aa: CATSRRPQGSHQPQHF
v_call: TRBV15
d_call: NA
j_call: TRBJ1-5
clone_size: NA

cdr3_nt: TGTGCCATCAGTGAACAGGGGGAAGAGACCCAGTACTTC
cdr3_aa: CAISEQGEETQYF
v_call: TRBV10-3
d_call: TRBD1
j_call: TRBJ2-5
clone_size: NA

cdr3_nt: TGTGCCAGCAGCCTTAAGCCGAACACTGAAGCTTTCTTT
cdr3_aa: CASSLKPNTEAFF
v_call: TRBV11-2
d_call: NA
j_call: TRBJ1-1
clone_size: NA

cdr3_nt: TGCGCCAGCAGCCAAGCTGCGGGGGTGGGGGGTGAAAAACTGTTTTTT
cdr3_aa: CASSQAAGVGGEKLFF
v_call: TRBV4-1
d_call: NA
j_call: TRBJ1-4
clone_size: NA

cdr3_nt: TGTGCCAGCAGCGCGAGCCGGGACAGGGGTTCCGGCACTGAAGCTTTCTTT
cdr3_aa: CASSASRDRGSGTEAFF
v_call: TRBV9
d_call: TRBD1
j_call: TRBJ1-1
clone_size: NA

cdr3_nt: TGCGCCAGCAGCCCGTCCACAGATTTGAACACTGAAGCTTTCTTT
cdr3_aa: CASSPSTDLNTEAFF
v_call: TRBV5-1
d_call: NA
j_call: TRBJ1-1
clone_size: NA

cdr3_nt: TGTGCCAGTAGTTTAGGACGGGGATTGAACACTGAAGCTTTCTTT
cdr3_aa: CASSLGRGLNTEAFF
v_call: TRBV19
d_call: NA
j_call: TRBJ1-1
clone_size: NA